A single count supports the clone carrying this T cell receptor (beta chain). The germline gives CDR1 MNHNS, CDR2 SASEGT. The CDR3 is made up of 12 amino acids. Trimming stripped 2 bases from V and 5 bases from J, with 4 bases between. This record belongs to a study of T cell responses to AZD1222 COVID-19 vaccine. Generated by immunoSEQ multiplex PCR, the TCRdb table keeps only in-frame clones and is missing some. The sample records about 150,000 clones, roughly 88% being singletons. This TCR was sampled from an adult in good health. Sequencing used peripheral blood, obtained on day 0 of AZD1222 vaccination. The chain joins TRBV6-1 to TRBJ2-1; D is ambiguous. Written as DNA, the CDR3 is TGTGCCAGCAGTGAACAGAACAATGAGCAGTTCTTC. Amino acid sequence: CASSEQNNEQFF.